This T cell receptor (beta chain) was recorded in a study of CD8+ T cells in alopecia areata. Study in general: It was oral tofacitinib, at 5 to 10 mg twice daily, that treated patients received. Once tofacitinib had been taken for 6 to 18 months, 6 months off drug followed.

Germline V gene data show CDR1 as LNHDA and CDR2 as SQIVND (reference sequence). The CDR3 has 15 residues. Trimming stripped 10 bases from V and 0 bases from J, with 18 bases between. Those with alopecia areata gave lesional scalp punch biopsies and peripheral blood. Comments on this clone: Its matching antigen is unknown.

RNA extraction was followed by reverse transcription into cDNA, which acted as the sequencing template. The table came from immunoSEQ multiplex PCR; TCRdb's copy has only in-frame clones and leaves some out. The sample lists roughly 250,000 clones; around 67% were seen once. General study findings and limits: Sharing of TCRs across patients appeared less clear than in mice, possibly for HLA-related reasons.

This TCR came from a human donor with alopecia areata. The gene calls are TRBV19 and TRBJ1-2; D is possibly TRBD1 (5 bases). Source: CD4+ T cells sorted from blood, taken at week 0. The DNA of the CDR3 is TGTGCCACCACGGGGGAACAAGGAGCTAACTATGGCTACACCTTC. Protein product: CATTGEQGANYGYTF.